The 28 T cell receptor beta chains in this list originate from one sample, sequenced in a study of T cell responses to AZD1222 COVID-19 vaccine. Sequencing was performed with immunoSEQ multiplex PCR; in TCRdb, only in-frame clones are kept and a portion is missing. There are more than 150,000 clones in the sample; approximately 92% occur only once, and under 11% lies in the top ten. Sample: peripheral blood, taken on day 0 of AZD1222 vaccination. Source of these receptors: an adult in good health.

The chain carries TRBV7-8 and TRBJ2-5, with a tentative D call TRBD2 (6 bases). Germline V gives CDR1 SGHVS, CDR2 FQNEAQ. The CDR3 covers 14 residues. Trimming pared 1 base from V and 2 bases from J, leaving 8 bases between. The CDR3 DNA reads TGTGCCAGCAGCTTAGGCGGGAATCAAGAGACCCAGTACTTC. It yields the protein CASSLGGNQETQYF.

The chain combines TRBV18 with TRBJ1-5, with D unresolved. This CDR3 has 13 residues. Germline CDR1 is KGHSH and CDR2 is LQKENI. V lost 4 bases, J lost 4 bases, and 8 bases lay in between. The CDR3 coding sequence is TGTGCCAGCTCACTACGAGATAATCAGCCCCAGCATTTT. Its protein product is CASSLRDNQPQHF. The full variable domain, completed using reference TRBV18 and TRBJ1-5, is NAGVMQNPRHLVRRRGQEARLRCSPMKGHSHVYWYRQLPEEGLKFMVYLQKENIIDESGMPKERFSAEFPKEGPSILRIQQVVRGDSAAYFCASSLRDNQPQHFGDGTRLSIL.

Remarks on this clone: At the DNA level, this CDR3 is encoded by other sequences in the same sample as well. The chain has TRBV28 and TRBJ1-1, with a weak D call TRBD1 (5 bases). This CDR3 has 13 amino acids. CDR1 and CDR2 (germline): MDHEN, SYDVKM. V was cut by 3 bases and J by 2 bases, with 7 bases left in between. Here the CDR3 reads CASSLGVNTEAFF. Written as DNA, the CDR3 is TGTGCCAGCAGTTTGGGGGTAAACACTGAAGCTTTCTTT.

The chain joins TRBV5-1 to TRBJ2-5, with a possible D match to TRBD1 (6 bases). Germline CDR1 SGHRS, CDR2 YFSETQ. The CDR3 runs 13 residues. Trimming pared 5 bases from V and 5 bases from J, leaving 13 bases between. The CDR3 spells CASSLTGRETQYF. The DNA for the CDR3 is TGCGCCAGCAGTTTGACAGGAAGGGAGACCCAGTACTTC.

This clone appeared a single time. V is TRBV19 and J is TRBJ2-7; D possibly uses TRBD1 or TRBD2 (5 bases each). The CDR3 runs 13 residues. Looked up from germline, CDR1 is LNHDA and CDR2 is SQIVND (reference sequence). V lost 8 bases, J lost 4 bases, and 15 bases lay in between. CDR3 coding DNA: TGTGCCAGTCGATCGGGACCGAGTTACGAGCAGTACTTC. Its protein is CASRSGPSYEQYF.

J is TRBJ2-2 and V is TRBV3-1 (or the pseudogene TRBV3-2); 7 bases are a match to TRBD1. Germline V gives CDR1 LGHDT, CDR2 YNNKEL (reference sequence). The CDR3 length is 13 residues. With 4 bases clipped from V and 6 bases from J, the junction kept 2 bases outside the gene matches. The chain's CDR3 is CASSLQGAGELFF. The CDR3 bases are TGTGCCAGCAGCCTCCAGGGGGCCGGGGAGCTGTTTTTT.

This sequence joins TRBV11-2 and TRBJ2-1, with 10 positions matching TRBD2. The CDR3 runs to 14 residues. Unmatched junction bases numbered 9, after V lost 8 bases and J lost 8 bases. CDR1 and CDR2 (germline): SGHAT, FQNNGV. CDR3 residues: CASCIAGGKDEQFF. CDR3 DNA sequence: TGTGCCAGCTGTATAGCGGGAGGTAAGGATGAGCAGTTCTTC.

This CDR3 reads CASSLRSGNSPLHF. The CDR3 coding sequence is TGTGCCAGTAGTCTCCGGTCCGGGAATTCACCCCTCCACTTT. The chain couples TRBV19 to TRBJ1-6; D remains ambiguous. With 5 bases removed from V and 7 bases from J, the gap between germline ends came to 12 bases. This CDR3 has 14 amino acids. From germline, CDR1 is LNHDA and CDR2 SQIVND (reference sequence).

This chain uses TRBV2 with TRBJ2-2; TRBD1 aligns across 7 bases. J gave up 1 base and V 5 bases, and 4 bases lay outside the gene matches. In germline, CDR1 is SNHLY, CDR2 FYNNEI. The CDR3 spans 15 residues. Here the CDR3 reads CASSKDRRNTGELFF. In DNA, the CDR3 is TGTGCCAGCAGTAAGGACAGGAGGAACACCGGGGAGCTGTTTTTT.

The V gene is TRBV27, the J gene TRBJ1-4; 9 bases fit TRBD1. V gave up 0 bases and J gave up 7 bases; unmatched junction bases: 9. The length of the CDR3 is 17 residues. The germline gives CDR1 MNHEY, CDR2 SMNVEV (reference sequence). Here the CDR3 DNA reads TGTGCCAGCAGTTTATCCACCGGACAGGGGAGGTTTGAAAAACTGTTTTTT. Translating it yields CASSLSTGQGRFEKLFF.

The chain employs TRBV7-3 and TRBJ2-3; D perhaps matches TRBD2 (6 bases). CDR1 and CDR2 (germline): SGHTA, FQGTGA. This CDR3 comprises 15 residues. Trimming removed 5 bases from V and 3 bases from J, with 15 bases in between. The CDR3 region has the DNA TGTGCCAGCAGCCCCCGCGGGGCCGGGACAGATACGCAGTATTTT. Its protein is CASSPRGAGTDTQYF.

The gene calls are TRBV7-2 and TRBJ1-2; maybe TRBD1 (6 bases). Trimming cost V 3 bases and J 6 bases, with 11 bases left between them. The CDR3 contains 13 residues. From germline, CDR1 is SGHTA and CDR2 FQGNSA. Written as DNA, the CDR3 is TGTGCCAGCAGCTTGGGGCACAGGGATGGCTACACCTTC. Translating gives CASSLGHRDGYTF.

CDR3 residues: CASSLLGVQNEQFF. For the CDR3, the DNA is TGTGCCAGCAGTTTATTAGGGGTCCAGAATGAGCAGTTCTTC. This chain connects TRBV7-9 to TRBJ2-1; D possibly corresponds to TRBD1 (5 bases). The CDR3 runs 14 residues. Germline CDR1 and CDR2: SEHNR and FQNEAQ (reference sequence). V lost 6 bases to trimming and J lost 7 bases, with 16 bases between them.

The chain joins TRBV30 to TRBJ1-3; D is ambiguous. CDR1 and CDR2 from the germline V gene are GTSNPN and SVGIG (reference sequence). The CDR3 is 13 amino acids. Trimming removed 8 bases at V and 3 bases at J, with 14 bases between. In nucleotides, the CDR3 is TGTGCCGGCTTGACGCAAGGTGGAAACACCATATATTTT. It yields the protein CAGLTQGGNTIYF.

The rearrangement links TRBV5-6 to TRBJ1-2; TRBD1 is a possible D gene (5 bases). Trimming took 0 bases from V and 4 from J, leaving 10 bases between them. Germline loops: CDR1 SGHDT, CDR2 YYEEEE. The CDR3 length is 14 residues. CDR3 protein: CASSLERGVYGYTF. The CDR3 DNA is TGTGCCAGCAGCTTGGAGCGGGGCGTCTATGGCTACACCTTC.

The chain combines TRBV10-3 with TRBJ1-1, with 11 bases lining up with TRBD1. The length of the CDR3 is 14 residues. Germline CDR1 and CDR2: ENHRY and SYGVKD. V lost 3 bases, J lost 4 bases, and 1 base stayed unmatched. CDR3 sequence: CAISEGTGGTEAFF. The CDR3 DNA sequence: TGTGCCATCAGTGAAGGGACAGGGGGCACTGAAGCTTTCTTT.

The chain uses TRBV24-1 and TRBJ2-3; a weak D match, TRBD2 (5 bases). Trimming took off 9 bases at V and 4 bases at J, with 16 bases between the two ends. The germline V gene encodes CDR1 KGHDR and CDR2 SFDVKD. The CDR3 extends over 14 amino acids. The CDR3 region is CATSKGRGSDTQYF. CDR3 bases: TGTGCCACCTCTAAAGGGAGAGGTTCAGATACGCAGTATTTT.

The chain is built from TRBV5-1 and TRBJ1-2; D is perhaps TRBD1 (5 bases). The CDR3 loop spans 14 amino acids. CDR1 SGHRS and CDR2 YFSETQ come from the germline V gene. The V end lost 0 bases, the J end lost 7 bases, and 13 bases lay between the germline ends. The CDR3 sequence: CASSLVRGSSGYTF. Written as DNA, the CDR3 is TGCGCCAGCAGCTTGGTTCGGGGGTCGAGTGGCTACACCTTC.

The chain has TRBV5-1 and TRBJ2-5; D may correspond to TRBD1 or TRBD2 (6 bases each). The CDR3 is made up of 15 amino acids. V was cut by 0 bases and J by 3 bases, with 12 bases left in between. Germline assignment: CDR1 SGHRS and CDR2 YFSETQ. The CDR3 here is CASSLAGASEETQYF. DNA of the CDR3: TGCGCCAGCAGCTTGGCGGGGGCGTCAGAAGAGACCCAGTACTTC.

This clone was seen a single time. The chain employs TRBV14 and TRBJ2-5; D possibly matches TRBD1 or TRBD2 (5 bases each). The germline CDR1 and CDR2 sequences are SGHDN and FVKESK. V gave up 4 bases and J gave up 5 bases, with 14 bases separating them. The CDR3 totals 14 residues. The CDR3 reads CASSPGREGETQYF. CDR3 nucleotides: TGTGCCAGCAGCCCAGGACGAGAGGGGGAGACCCAGTACTTC. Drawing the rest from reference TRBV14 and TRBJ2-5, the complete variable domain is EAGVTQFPSHSVIEKGQTVTLRCDPISGHDNLYWYRRVMGKEIKFLLHFVKESKQDESGMPNNRFLAERTGGTYSTLKVQPAELEDSGVYFCASSPGREGETQYFGPGTRLLVL.

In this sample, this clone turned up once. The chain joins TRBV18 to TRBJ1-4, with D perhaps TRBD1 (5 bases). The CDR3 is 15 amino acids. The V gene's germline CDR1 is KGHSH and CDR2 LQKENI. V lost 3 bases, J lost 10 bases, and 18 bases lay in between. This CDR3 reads CASSPGRYSVVKLFF. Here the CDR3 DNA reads TGTGCCAGCTCACCGGGGCGCTATTCGGTGGTAAAACTGTTTTTT.

The CDR3 loop is CAWSVSGGPRETQYF. DNA of the CDR3: TGTGCCTGGAGTGTGAGTGGGGGGCCTCGAGAGACCCAGTACTTC. This chain joins TRBV30 and TRBJ2-5; D assignment may be TRBD1 or TRBD2 (6 bases each). The V end lost 0 bases, the J end lost 4 bases, and 15 bases lay between the germline ends. Germline CDR1 reads GTSNPN; CDR2 reads SVGIG (reference sequence). The CDR3 has 15 residues.

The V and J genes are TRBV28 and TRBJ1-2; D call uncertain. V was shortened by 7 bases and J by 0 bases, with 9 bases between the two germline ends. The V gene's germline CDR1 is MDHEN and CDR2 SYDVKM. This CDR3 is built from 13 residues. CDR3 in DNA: TGTGCCAGCACCATAGACCCTAACTATGGCTACACCTTC. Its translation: CASTIDPNYGYTF.

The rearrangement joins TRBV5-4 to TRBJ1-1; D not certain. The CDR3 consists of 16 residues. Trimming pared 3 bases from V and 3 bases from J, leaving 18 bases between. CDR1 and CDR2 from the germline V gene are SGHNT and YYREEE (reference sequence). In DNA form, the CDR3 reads TGTGCCAGCAGCTCGGACTCCCCCTGGGCGGACACTGAAGCTTTCTTT. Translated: CASSSDSPWADTEAFF.

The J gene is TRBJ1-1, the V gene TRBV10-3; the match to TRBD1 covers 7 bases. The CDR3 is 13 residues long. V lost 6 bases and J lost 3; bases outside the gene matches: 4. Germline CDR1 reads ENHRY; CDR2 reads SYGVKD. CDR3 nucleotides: TGTGCCATCAGGAGTCAGGGGGACACTGAAGCTTTCTTT. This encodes CAIRSQGDTEAFF.

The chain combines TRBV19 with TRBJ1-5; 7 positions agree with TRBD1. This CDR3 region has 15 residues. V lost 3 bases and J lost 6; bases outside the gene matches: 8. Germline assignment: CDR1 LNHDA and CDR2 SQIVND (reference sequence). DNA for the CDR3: TGTGCCAGTAGTATTAAGACAGGGATTCGTCAGCCCCAGCATTTT. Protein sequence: CASSIKTGIRQPQHF.

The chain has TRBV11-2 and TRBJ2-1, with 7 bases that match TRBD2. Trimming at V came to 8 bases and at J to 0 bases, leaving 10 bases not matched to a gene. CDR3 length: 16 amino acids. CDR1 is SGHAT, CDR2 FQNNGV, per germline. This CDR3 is CASSPWGGSSYNEQFF. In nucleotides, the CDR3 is TGTGCCAGCTCGCCTTGGGGGGGGAGCTCCTACAATGAGCAGTTCTTC.

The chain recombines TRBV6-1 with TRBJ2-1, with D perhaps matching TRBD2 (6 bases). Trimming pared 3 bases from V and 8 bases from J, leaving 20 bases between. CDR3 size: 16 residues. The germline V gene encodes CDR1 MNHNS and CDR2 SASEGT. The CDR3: CASSEVVGGASYEQFF. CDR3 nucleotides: TGTGCCAGCAGTGAGGTGGTGGGAGGAGCCTCCTATGAGCAGTTCTTC.